These 11 T cell receptor beta chains originate from one sample sequenced in a study of cytotoxic CD8 clonotypes in ibrutinib-treated CLL. Assay: immunoSEQ multiplex PCR; the TCRdb copy retains only in-frame clones and omits some. In the table there are over 120,000 clones, 70% to 90% of which are singletons. The sequenced sample was PBMCs, obtained after 36 months of ibrutinib treatment. The receptors come from a human donor with chronic lymphocytic leukemia.

The chain combines TRBV7-2 with TRBJ1-2, with D unclear. Germline CDR1 and CDR2: SGHTA and FQGNSA. With 3 bases removed from V and 2 bases from J, the gap between germline ends came to 1 base. The CDR3 has 11 amino acids. CDR3 protein: CASSFNYGYTF. The CDR3 DNA reads as TGTGCCAGCAGCTTCAACTATGGCTACACCTTC.

The chain combines TRBV7-9 with TRBJ2-5; the match to TRBD1 covers 8 bases. There are 15 residues in the CDR3. Germline assignment: CDR1 SEHNR and CDR2 FQNEAQ (reference sequence). The V and J ends lost 5 bases and 4 bases, in that order; junction bases with no gene match: 9. CDR3 loop: CASSLLQGVGETQYF. The DNA of the CDR3 is TGTGCCAGCAGCCTTCTACAGGGGGTAGGAGAGACCCAGTACTTC.

In this sample, this clone turned up a few times. The rearrangement links TRBV27 to TRBJ1-4, with D hard to call. The germline V gene encodes CDR1 MNHEY and CDR2 SMNVEV (reference sequence). The CDR3 covers 14 residues. V shed 2 bases and J shed 4 bases, with 8 bases lying between them. The CDR3 sequence: CASSLGLNNEKLFF. The CDR3 nucleotides read TGTGCCAGCAGTTTAGGGCTCAATAATGAAAAACTGTTTTTT. Full variable domain (missing parts from reference TRBV27 and TRBJ1-4): EAQVTQNPRYLITVTGKKLTVTCSQNMNHEYMSWYRQDPGLGLRQIYYSMNVEVTDKGDVPEGYKVSRKEKRNFPLILESPSPNQTSLYFCASSLGLNNEKLFFGSGTQLSVL.

This chain links TRBV7-9 with TRBJ1-4; tentative D call: TRBD1 (5 bases). Trimming shortened V by 5 bases and J by 9 bases, and 19 bases separated the two germline ends. Germline V lookup: CDR1 SEHNR, CDR2 FQNEAQ (reference sequence). The CDR3 length is 15 residues. The DNA for the CDR3 is TGTGCCAGCAGCCCCGGGGGGACGTCGGCCCAAAAACTGTTTTTT. Amino acid sequence: CASSPGGTSAQKLFF.

The chain uses TRBV2 and TRBJ2-3; 9 nucleotides agree with TRBD1. The CDR3 length is 15 residues. After removal of 2 bases from V and 4 bases from J, the junction contained 4 bases not matched to a gene. Germline CDR1 reads SNHLY; CDR2 reads FYNNEI. The CDR3 nucleotides are TGTGCCAGCAGTGAACGGGACAGGGAGGCAGATACGCAGTATTTT. As protein: CASSERDREADTQYF.

The rearrangement joins TRBV6-1 to TRBJ2-2; the D call may be TRBD1 or TRBD2 (7 bases each). Germline V lookup: CDR1 MNHNS, CDR2 SASEGT. V was pared by 0 bases and J by 6 bases, with 14 bases between. There are 16 residues in the CDR3. CDR3 nucleotide sequence: TGTGCCAGCAGTGAAGCCCAGGGGGGGTTCGCCGGGGAGCTGTTTTTT. Its protein is CASSEAQGGFAGELFF.

V gene TRBV10-3 combines with J gene TRBJ1-2; 8 nucleotides line up with TRBD1. Unmatched junction bases numbered 7, after V lost 6 bases and J lost 7 bases. Looked up from germline, CDR1 is ENHRY and CDR2 is SYGVKD. This CDR3 region has 13 residues. The CDR3 region is CAISPGQGGGYTF. The CDR3 nucleotides read TGTGCCATCAGCCCAGGACAGGGCGGTGGCTACACCTTC.

The chain is built from TRBV23-1 and TRBJ2-7; TRBD1 is a possible D gene (6 bases). TRBV23-1 is labeled an ORF, and its function is uncertain. V was shortened by 5 bases and J by 1 base, with 15 bases between the two germline ends. This CDR3 has 15 residues. CDR3 in DNA: TGCGCCAGCAGTACGACAGGTCCATTATCCTACGAGCAGTACTTC. It translates to CASSTTGPLSYEQYF.

This clone was seen a single time. The V call is TRBV6-1, the J call TRBJ2-1, with a possible D match to TRBD2 (6 bases). V lost 9 bases and J 0 bases, leaving 15 bases between the germline ends. CDR3 size: 15 residues. CDR1 and CDR2 (germline): MNHNS, SASEGT. The CDR3 loop reads CASLSGSSSYNEQFF. The CDR3 bases are TGTGCCAGTTTGAGCGGGTCGAGCTCCTACAATGAGCAGTTCTTC.

The chain carries TRBV11-3 and TRBJ2-1, with 11 bases identical to TRBD2. CDR3 length: 19 amino acids. The germline CDR1 and CDR2 sequences are SGHNT and YENEEA. V dropped 1 base and J dropped 5; count of bases not matched to a gene: 13. The CDR3 nucleotides read TGTGCCAGCAGCTTAGCGACTAGCGGGGAACCCTTTGGGAACAATGAGCAGTTCTTC. Translating gives CASSLATSGEPFGNNEQFF.

This chain uses TRBV18 with TRBJ1-4; D unresolved. The CDR3 loop spans 17 amino acids. V gave up 1 base and J gave up 5 bases, with 17 bases separating them. CDR1 KGHSH and CDR2 LQKENI come from the germline V gene. This chain's CDR3 is CASSPQPWIGKNEKLFF. The CDR3 DNA reads TGTGCCAGCTCACCACAACCTTGGATAGGGAAGAATGAAAAACTGTTTTTT.